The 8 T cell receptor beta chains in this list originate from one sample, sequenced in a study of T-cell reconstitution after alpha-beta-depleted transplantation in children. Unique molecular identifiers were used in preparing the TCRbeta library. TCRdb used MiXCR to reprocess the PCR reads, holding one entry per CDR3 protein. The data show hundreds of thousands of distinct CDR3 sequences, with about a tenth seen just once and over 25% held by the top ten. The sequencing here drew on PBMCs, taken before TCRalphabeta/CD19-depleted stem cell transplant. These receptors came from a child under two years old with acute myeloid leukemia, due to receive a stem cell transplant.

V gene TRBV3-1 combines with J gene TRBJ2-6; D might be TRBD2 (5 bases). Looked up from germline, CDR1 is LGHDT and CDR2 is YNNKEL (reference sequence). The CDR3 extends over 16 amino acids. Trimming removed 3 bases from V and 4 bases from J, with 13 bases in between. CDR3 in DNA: TGTGCCAGCAGCCACACCGCGGGTGCCGGGGCCAACGTCCTGACTTTC. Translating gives CASSHTAGAGANVLTF.

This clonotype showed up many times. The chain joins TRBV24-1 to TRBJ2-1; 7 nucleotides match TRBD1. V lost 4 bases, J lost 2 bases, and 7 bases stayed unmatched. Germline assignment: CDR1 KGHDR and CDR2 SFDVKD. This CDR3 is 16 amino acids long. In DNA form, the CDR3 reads TGTGCCACCAGTGACGGACAGGCGCTCGCCTACAATGAGCAGTTCTTC. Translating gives CATSDGQALAYNEQFF.

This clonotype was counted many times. CDR3 amino acids: CASSRVKETQYF. As DNA, the CDR3 is TGCGCCAGCAGCAGGGTTAAAGAGACCCAGTACTTC. The chain couples TRBV5-1 to TRBJ2-5, with no clear D. The CDR3 covers 12 residues. Trimming took off 4 bases at V and 3 bases at J, with 7 bases between the two ends. CDR1 and CDR2 (germline): SGHRS, YFSETQ. Using reference TRBV5-1 and TRBJ2-5 for the parts outside the CDR3, the full variable domain is KAGVTQTPRYLIKTRGQQVTLSCSPISGHRSVSWYQQTPGQGLQFLFEYFSETQRNKGNFPGRFSGRQFSNSRSEMNVSTLELGDSALYLCASSRVKETQYFGPGTRLLVL.

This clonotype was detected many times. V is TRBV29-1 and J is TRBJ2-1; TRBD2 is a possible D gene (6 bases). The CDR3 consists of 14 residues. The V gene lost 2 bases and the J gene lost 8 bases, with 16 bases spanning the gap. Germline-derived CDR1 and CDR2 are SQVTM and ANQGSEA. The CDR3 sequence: CSVEPGDRSDEQFF. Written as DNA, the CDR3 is TGCAGCGTTGAACCGGGGGATCGGAGCGATGAGCAGTTCTTC.

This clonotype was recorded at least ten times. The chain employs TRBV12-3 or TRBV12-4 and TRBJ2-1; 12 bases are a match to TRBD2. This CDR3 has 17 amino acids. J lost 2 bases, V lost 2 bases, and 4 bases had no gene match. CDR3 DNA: TGTGCCAGCAGTTTACGACTAGCGGGAGTGACCTACAATGAGCAGTTCTTC. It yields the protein CASSLRLAGVTYNEQFF.

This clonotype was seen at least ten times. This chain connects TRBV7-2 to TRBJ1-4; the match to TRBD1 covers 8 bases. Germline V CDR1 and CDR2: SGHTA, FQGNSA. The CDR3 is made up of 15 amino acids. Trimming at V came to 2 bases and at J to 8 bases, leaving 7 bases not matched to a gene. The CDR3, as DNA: TGTGCCAGCAGCTTAACAGGACAGGGTTGGGAAAAACTGTTTTTT. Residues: CASSLTGQGWEKLFF.

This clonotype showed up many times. As DNA, the CDR3 is TGTGCCAGCAGTTTATATTCGAGGAAAGCTTTCTTT. Amino acids: CASSLYSRKAFF. The chain links TRBV28 to TRBJ1-1; D remains unclear. The CDR3 runs to 12 residues. Germline loops: CDR1 MDHEN, CDR2 SYDVKM. Trimming removed 1 base from V and 9 bases from J, with 9 bases in between.

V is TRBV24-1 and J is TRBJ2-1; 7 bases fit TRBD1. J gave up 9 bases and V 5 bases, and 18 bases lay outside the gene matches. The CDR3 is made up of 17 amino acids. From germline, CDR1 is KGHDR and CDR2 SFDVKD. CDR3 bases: TGTGCCACCAGTGCCGCCTCCGGGACAGTTTCGGCGGGTGAGCAGTTCTTC. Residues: CATSAASGTVSAGEQFF.